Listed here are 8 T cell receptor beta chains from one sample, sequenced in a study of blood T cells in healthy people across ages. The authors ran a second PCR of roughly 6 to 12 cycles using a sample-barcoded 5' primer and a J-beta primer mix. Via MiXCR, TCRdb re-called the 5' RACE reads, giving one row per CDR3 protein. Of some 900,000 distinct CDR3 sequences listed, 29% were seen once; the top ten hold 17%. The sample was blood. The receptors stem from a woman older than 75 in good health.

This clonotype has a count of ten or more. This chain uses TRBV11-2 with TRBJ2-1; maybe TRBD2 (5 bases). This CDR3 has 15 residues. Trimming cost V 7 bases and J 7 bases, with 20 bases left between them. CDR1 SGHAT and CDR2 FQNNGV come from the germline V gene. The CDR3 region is CASTFGEGRKNEQFF. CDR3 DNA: TGTGCCAGCACCTTCGGTGAGGGCCGTAAGAATGAGCAGTTCTTC.

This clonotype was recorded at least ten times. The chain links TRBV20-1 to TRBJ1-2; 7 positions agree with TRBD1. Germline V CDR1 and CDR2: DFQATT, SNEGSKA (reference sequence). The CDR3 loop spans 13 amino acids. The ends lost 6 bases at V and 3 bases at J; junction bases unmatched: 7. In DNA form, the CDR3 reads TGCAGTGCCCAGGGGACAGTTGACTATGGCTACACCTTC. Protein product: CSAQGTVDYGYTF.

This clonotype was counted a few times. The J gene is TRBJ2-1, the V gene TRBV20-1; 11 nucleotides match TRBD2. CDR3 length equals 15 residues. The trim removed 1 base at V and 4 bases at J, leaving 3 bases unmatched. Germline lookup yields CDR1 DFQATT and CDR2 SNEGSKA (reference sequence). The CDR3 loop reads CSARGTSGHYNEQFF. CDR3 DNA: TGCAGTGCTAGAGGGACTAGCGGGCATTACAATGAGCAGTTCTTC.

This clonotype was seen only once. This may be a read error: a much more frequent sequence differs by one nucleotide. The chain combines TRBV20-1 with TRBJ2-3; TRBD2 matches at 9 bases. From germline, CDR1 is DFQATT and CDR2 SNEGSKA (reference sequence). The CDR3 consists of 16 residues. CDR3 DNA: TGCAGTGATAGAGGGTCCAGCGGGGGGCTCACAGATACGCAGTATTTT. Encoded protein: CSDRGSSGGLTDTQYF.

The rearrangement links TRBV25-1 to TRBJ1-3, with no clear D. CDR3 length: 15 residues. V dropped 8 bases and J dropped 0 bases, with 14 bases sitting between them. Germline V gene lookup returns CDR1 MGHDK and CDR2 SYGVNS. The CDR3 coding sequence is TGTGCCAGCGGCGGTGCCCCGTTCTCTGGAAACACCATATATTTT. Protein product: CASGGAPFSGNTIYF.

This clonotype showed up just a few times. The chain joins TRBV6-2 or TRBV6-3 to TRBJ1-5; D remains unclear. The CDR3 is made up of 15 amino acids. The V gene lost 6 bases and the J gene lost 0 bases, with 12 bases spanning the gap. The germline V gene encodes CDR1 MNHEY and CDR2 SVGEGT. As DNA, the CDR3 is TGTGCCAGCAGGATCTTGGACGGTAGCAATCAGCCCCAGCATTTT. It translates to CASRILDGSNQPQHF.

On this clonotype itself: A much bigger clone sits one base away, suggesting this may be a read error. The CDR3 DNA reads as TGTGCCAGCAGTCCCTCCGGGGCAAGTTGGTTTGAGCAGTACTTC. Protein product: CASSPSGASWFEQYF. The chain has TRBV6-6 and TRBJ2-7; D is perhaps TRBD1 or TRBD2 (5 bases each). Germline V gene lookup returns CDR1 MNHNY and CDR2 SVGAGI (reference sequence). Trimming stripped 5 bases from V and 7 bases from J, with 21 bases between. This CDR3 spans 15 amino acids.

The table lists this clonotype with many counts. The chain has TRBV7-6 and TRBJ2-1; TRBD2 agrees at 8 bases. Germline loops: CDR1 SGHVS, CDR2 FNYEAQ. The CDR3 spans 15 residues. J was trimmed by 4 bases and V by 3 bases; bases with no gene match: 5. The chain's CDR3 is CASSFASGPYNEQFF. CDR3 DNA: TGTGCCAGCAGCTTTGCTAGCGGGCCTTACAATGAGCAGTTCTTC.